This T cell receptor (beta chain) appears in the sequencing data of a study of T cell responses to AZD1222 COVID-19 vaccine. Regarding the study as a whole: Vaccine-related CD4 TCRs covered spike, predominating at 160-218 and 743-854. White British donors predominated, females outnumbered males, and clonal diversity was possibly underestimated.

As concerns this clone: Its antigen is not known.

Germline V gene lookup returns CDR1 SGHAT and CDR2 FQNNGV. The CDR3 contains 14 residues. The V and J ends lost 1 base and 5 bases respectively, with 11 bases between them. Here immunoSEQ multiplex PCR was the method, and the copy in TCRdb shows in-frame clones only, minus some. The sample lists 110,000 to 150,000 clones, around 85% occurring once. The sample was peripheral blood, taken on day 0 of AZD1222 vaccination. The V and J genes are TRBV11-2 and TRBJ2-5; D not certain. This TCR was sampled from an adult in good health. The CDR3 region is CASSLVTDQETQYF. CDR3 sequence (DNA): TGTGCCAGCAGCTTAGTCACGGATCAGGAGACCCAGTACTTC.